Sequencing of this TCR beta chain was carried out in a study of blood T cell repertoires in COVID-19. Turning to the study itself: Sample material is recorded as cDNA or gDNA derived from T cells, B-cell-depleted T cells, or PBMCs.

The CDR3 sequence is 14 residues long. Per germline, CDR1 MNHEY and CDR2 SVGAGI. Trimming pared 3 bases from V and 4 bases from J, leaving 12 bases between. Profiled with immunoSEQ multiplex PCR; TCRdb holds only in-frame clones, not every one. The sample yields just under 350,000 clones, around 86% seen once. The V call is TRBV6-5, the J call TRBJ1-1; no firm D call. The sequenced material came from peripheral blood. The source of this sequence is a woman aged 45-65 years with COVID-19, enrolled during active disease. This CDR3 reads CASSYGKAGTEAFF. In DNA, the CDR3 is TGTGCCAGCAGTTATGGTAAGGCGGGCACTGAAGCTTTCTTT.